This passage covers 13 T cell receptor beta chains from one sample sequenced in a study of blood T cell repertoires in COVID-19. The data were produced by immunoSEQ multiplex PCR, yet TCRdb's version contains in-frame clones alone and is incomplete. Of tens of thousands of clones listed, approximately 80% were seen once; the top ten hold about 16%. The sample taken for sequencing was peripheral blood. The receptor set was obtained from a woman of 80 years or more with acute or convalescent COVID-19.

The V and J genes are TRBV19 and TRBJ2-1; a possible D gene is TRBD2 (6 bases). The CDR3 loop spans 19 amino acids. CDR1 is LNHDA and CDR2 is SQIVND in the germline V gene (reference sequence). V was trimmed by 0 bases and J by 0 bases, leaving 18 bases between them. CDR3: CASSIDWSGAFSSYNEQFF. The CDR3 DNA is TGTGCCAGTAGTATAGATTGGTCGGGAGCATTCAGCTCCTACAATGAGCAGTTCTTC.

For the CDR3, the DNA is TGTGCCAGCAGCTTAGATGGGAGGGGTGGGCCCGAGCAGTACTTC. Its protein is CASSLDGRGGPEQYF. The genes are TRBV11-2 and TRBJ2-7; 7 bases are a match to TRBD2. V was clipped by 0 bases and J by 6 bases; unmatched bases: 8. Germline CDR1 and CDR2: SGHAT and FQNNGV. CDR3 length equals 15 residues.

This chain joins TRBV11-3 and TRBJ2-7, with 9 bases fitting TRBD1. V lost 4 bases, J lost 3 bases, and 4 bases stayed unmatched. The CDR3 runs to 14 residues. CDR1 is SGHNT and CDR2 is YENEEA in the germline V gene. The CDR3 nucleotides read TGTGCCAGCAGCTCGGACAGGGGCCGCTACGAGCAGTACTTC. This translates into CASSSDRGRYEQYF.

V and J are TRBV5-1 and TRBJ1-1, with 11 bases identical to TRBD1. The ends lost 4 bases at V and 0 bases at J; junction bases unmatched: 11. This CDR3 region has 18 residues. Germline V lookup: CDR1 SGHRS, CDR2 YFSETQ. CDR3 protein: CASSLDRGRVGMNTEAFF. CDR3 in DNA: TGCGCCAGCAGCCTGGACAGGGGGCGCGTGGGGATGAACACTGAAGCTTTCTTT.

The chain combines TRBV6-1 with TRBJ2-7; 7 bases align to TRBD1. With 3 bases clipped from V and 1 base from J, the junction kept 9 bases outside the gene matches. Germline CDR1 and CDR2: MNHNS and SASEGT. The CDR3 runs 16 residues. For the CDR3, the DNA is TGTGCCAGCAGTGAGCGAGAGGGGACAGTATCCTACGAGCAGTACTTC. Translating it yields CASSEREGTVSYEQYF.

This clone was picked up one time. CDR3 DNA: TGCAGCGTTCTCCAGGGGGACGGATACAATGAGCAGTTCTTC. As protein: CSVLQGDGYNEQFF. This chain links TRBV29-1 with TRBJ2-1, with 7 positions matching TRBD1. Germline CDR1 SQVTM, CDR2 ANQGSEA. The V and J ends lost 5 bases and 4 bases, in that order; junction bases with no gene match: 8. CDR3 length equals 14 residues.

V usage is TRBV28 and J usage is TRBJ1-2; 7 positions agree with TRBD1. Trimming took 5 bases from V and 1 from J; bases not matched to a gene: 7. Germline CDR1 MDHEN, CDR2 SYDVKM. CDR3 length equals 15 residues. CDR3 nucleotide sequence: TGTGCCAGCAGTCCTTCAGGGGGATTTAACTATGGCTACACCTTC. It codes for CASSPSGGFNYGYTF.

The CDR3 DNA follows: TGTGCCAGCAGCGTGGACAGGGGAAGCAATCAGCCCCAGCATTTT. Encoded protein: CASSVDRGSNQPQHF. The J gene is TRBJ1-5, the V gene TRBV6-5; 9 bases map to TRBD1. J lost 1 base, V lost 6 bases, and 4 bases had no gene match. This CDR3 comprises 15 residues. Germline V gene data show CDR1 as MNHEY and CDR2 as SVGAGI.

J is TRBJ2-2 and V is TRBV5-6; weak D call: TRBD1 (5 bases). Germline V gene lookup returns CDR1 SGHDT and CDR2 YYEEEE. The CDR3 extends over 14 amino acids. Deletions cut 0 bases from V and 5 bases from J, with 8 bases between. The chain's CDR3 is CASSLERGTGELFF. The CDR3 DNA sequence: TGTGCCAGCAGCTTGGAAAGGGGTACCGGGGAGCTGTTTTTT. The variable domain in full, completed from reference TRBV5-6 and TRBJ2-2, reads DAGVTQSPTHLIKTRGQQVTLRCSPKSGHDTVSWYQQALGQGPQFIFQYYEEEERQRGNFPDRFSGHQFPNYSSELNVNALLLGDSALYLCASSLERGTGELFFGEGSRLTVL.

The chain is built from TRBV5-4 and TRBJ2-3, with TRBD2 matching 11 bases. The CDR3 is 16 amino acids. The ends lost 2 bases at V and 4 bases at J; junction bases unmatched: 6. In germline, CDR1 is SGHNT, CDR2 YYREEE (reference sequence). CDR3 nucleotides: TGTGCCAGCAGCTTATGGCTAGCGGGGGGTTCAGATACGCAGTATTTT. Residues: CASSLWLAGGSDTQYF.

The CDR3 region has the DNA TGTGCCAGCAGCTTGGCGGGACAGAACACCGGGGAGCTGTTTTTT. This gives the protein CASSLAGQNTGELFF. The chain has TRBV5-4 and TRBJ2-2; weak D call: TRBD1 (6 bases). Between the trimmed V and J ends, which lost 0 bases and 1 base, there was a span of 7 bases. CDR3 length equals 15 residues. From germline, CDR1 is SGHNT and CDR2 YYREEE (reference sequence).

This clone was counted a few times. V is TRBV5-5 and J is TRBJ1-4, with D unclear. The germline V and J ends were trimmed by 0 bases and 8 bases, with 17 bases remaining between them. Germline V gene data show CDR1 as SGHKS and CDR2 as YYEKEE (reference sequence). CDR3 length: 16 residues. The CDR3 coding sequence is TGTGCCAGCAGCTTGGGTTTTTCGTCCGAGGGAGAAAAACTGTTTTTT. Its protein product is CASSLGFSSEGEKLFF.

CDR3 DNA: TGTGCCAGTAGTAGAGACAGGGAGGGGACTGAAGCTTTCTTT. Translation gives CASSRDREGTEAFF. The genes are TRBV19 and TRBJ1-1, with 7 nucleotides matching TRBD1. CDR1 LNHDA and CDR2 SQIVND come from the germline V gene (reference sequence). J was trimmed by 5 bases and V by 4 bases; bases with no gene match: 7. The CDR3 has 14 amino acids.